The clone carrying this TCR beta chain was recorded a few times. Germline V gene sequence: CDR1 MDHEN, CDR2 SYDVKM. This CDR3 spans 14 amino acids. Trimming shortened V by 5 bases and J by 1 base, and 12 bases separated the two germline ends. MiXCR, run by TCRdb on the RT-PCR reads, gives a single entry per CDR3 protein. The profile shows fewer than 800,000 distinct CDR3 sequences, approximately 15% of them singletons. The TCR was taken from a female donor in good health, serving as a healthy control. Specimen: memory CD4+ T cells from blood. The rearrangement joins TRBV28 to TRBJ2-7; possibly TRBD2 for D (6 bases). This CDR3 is CASSTDGGSYEQYF. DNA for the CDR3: TGTGCCAGCAGTACCGACGGGGGATCCTACGAGCAGTACTTC.